This record concerns one T cell receptor (beta chain) sequence. Its target is unknown. The data stem from a study of T-cell memory formation after mild COVID-19. At the level of the study: Clusters of TCRs were largely donor specific.

CDR1 and CDR2 from the germline V gene are MDHEN and SYDVKM. V lost 6 bases and J lost 6; bases outside the gene matches: 10. There are 15 residues in the CDR3. Points from the study as a whole: Among CD4+ contracting clones, most were CM and EM, and CD8+ ones EMRA. A second wave expanding day 15 to 37 was CD4+-biased; contracting clones were balanced.

TCRdb used MiXCR to reprocess the 5' RACE reads, holding one entry per CDR3 protein. The sample holds roughly 400,000 distinct CDR3 sequences, 15% to 20% seen once. Input material: PBMCs or a T cell subset sorted from them (not recorded which). This chain uses TRBV28 with TRBJ2-1, with 8 positions matching TRBD1. The TCR was taken from a young man who had mild COVID-19 (a few samples of this study predate the infection). Cell type and time point are not known. The CDR3 region has the DNA TGTGCCAGCAGGCCCAGCCGGGACAGGCTCAATGAGCAGTTCTTC. It yields the protein CASRPSRDRLNEQFF. The entire variable domain, with the rest obtained from reference TRBV28 and TRBJ2-1, is as follows: DVKVTQSSRYLVKRTGEKVFLECVQDMDHENMFWYRQDPGLGLRLIYFSYDVKMKEKGDIPEGYSVSREKKERFSLILESASTNQTSMYLCASRPSRDRLNEQFFGPGTRLTVL.